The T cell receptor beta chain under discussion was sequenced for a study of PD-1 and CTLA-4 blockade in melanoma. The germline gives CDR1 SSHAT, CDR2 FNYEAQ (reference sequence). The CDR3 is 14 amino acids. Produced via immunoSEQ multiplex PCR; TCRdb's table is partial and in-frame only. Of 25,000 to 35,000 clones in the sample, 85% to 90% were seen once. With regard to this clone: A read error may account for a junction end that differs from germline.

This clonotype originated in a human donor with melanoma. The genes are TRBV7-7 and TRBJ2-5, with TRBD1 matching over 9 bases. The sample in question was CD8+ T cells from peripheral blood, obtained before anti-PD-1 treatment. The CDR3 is CASSLGTGPETQYF. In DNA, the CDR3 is TGTGCTAGCAGCTTAGGGACAGGGCCAGAGACCCAGTACTTC.